One sample yielded the 19 T cell receptor beta chains listed below, sequenced in a study of T cell clonotyping in hematopoietic cell transplantation (dated by TCRdb to the early 2020s). The library was produced with the immunoSEQ multiplex PCR assay. Sourced from immuneACCESS, this table was stored by TCRdb with only in-frame sequences that have V and J called. A share of the clones is absent; for the studies checked, an unresolved V gene accounts for under half, and the remainder has no known explanation. Here the sample has 15,000 to 20,000 clones; roughly 85% occur a single time. The ten largest clonotypes hold approximately 4.3% of the sample. Sequencing input: peripheral blood mononuclear cells. Receptors were obtained from a woman in her thirties or forties in good health. Some clones in this sample may be carry-over from other donors' samples.

V and J are TRBV7-8 and TRBJ2-5; 7 nucleotides line up with TRBD2. Germline lookup yields CDR1 SGHVS and CDR2 FQNEAQ. The V gene end was trimmed by 6 bases and the J gene end by 3 bases; junction bases not matched to a gene: 16. CDR3 size: 17 residues. The CDR3 loop is CASSTKQKGGGEETQYF. CDR3 sequence (DNA): TGTGCCAGCAGTACAAAACAGAAGGGCGGGGGAGAAGAGACCCAGTACTTC.

This sequence joins TRBV5-6 and TRBJ2-5, with D possibly TRBD1 on 5 matching bases. The J call may be faulty, since TRBJ2-7 better matches the DNA end. CDR3 length: 14 amino acids. The germline V gene has CDR1 SGHDT and CDR2 YYEEEE. CDR3 residues: CASSSEFRAYEQYF. CDR3 sequence (DNA): TGTGCCAGCAGCTCGGAATTCAGGGCTTACGAGCAGTACTTC.

V usage is TRBV4-2 and J usage is TRBJ2-3; TRBD1 might be the D (5 bases). With 4 bases removed from V and 2 bases from J, the gap between germline ends came to 10 bases. The CDR3 runs 14 residues. Per the germline V gene, CDR1 is LGHNA and CDR2 is YNFKEQ. This CDR3 reads CASSRTGTTDTQYF. The CDR3 DNA reads TGTGCCAGCAGCCGCACAGGTACCACAGATACGCAGTATTTT.

The genes are TRBV4-1 and TRBJ2-7, with D possibly TRBD2 on 5 matching bases. The germline V and J ends were trimmed by 4 bases and 2 bases, with 15 bases remaining between them. CDR1 is MGHRA and CDR2 is YSYEKL in the germline V gene. This CDR3 region has 15 residues. The CDR3 DNA reads as TGCGCCAGCAGCCTTTTAGAAGGAGGCCCCTACGAGCAGTACTTC. Its protein is CASSLLEGGPYEQYF.

The chain has TRBV6-1 and TRBJ2-6, with 8 positions matching TRBD1. The V gene end was trimmed by 4 bases and the J gene end by 0 bases; junction bases not matched to a gene: 11. The CDR3 runs 19 residues. Germline V lookup: CDR1 MNHNS, CDR2 SASEGT. This CDR3 reads CASSVDSGQEFSGANVLTF. The CDR3 bases are TGTGCCAGCAGTGTCGATTCGGGACAGGAATTCTCTGGGGCCAACGTCCTGACTTTC.

The chain carries TRBV7-2 and TRBJ1-2; no firm D call. Germline assignment: CDR1 SGHTA and CDR2 FQGNSA. This CDR3 contains 18 residues. The V and J ends lost 1 base and 0 bases respectively, with 18 bases between them. This CDR3 is CASSLGGIHTGTNYGYTF. The CDR3 DNA sequence: TGTGCCAGCAGCTTAGGAGGGATTCATACCGGAACTAACTATGGCTACACCTTC.

V and J are TRBV7-9 and TRBJ2-3, with a weak D call TRBD2 (5 bases). Germline V gives CDR1 SEHNR, CDR2 FQNEAQ (reference sequence). The CDR3 consists of 12 residues. V lost 8 bases and J lost 11, with 17 bases in between. The CDR3 coding sequence is TGTGCCAGCGGACTGTCGAACGAGTGGCAGTATTTT. Translated: CASGLSNEWQYF.

This clone turned up a few times. The chain joins TRBV5-4 to TRBJ1-6, with 7 positions matching TRBD1. Trimming cost V 4 bases and J 5 bases; bases outside gene matches: 9. Germline V gives CDR1 SGHNT, CDR2 YYREEE (reference sequence). The CDR3 totals 16 residues. The chain's CDR3 is CASSGGGTVNNSPLHF. The CDR3 nucleotides are TGTGCCAGCAGCGGAGGCGGGACAGTTAATAATTCACCCCTCCACTTT.

A single count supports this clone. The chain carries TRBV7-2 and TRBJ1-2; a possible D gene is TRBD1 (6 bases). CDR1 is SGHTA and CDR2 is FQGNSA in the germline V gene. The CDR3 length is 15 residues. Trimming cost V 5 bases and J 4 bases, with 17 bases left between them. Here the CDR3 reads CASSPRDIRAYGYTF. In DNA, the CDR3 is TGTGCCAGCAGCCCCCGGGACATTAGGGCCTATGGCTACACCTTC.

The chain combines TRBV5-6 with TRBJ1-2; no firm D call. Trimming pared 1 base from V and 5 bases from J, leaving 15 bases between. CDR3 length equals 15 residues. Germline V gene lookup returns CDR1 SGHDT and CDR2 YYEEEE. As DNA, the CDR3 is TGTGCCAGCAGCTTGCCACCAGGACCGGTGTATGGCTACACCTTC. The encoded protein is CASSLPPGPVYGYTF.

This clone was seen only once. The chain joins TRBV7-9 to TRBJ2-1; 7 bases align to TRBD2. J gave up 6 bases and V 1 base, and 15 bases lay outside the gene matches. Germline V gene sequence: CDR1 SEHNR, CDR2 FQNEAQ (reference sequence). This CDR3 has 18 amino acids. The DNA of the CDR3 is TGTGCCAGCAGCTTAGTTCTAATAAGGGAGGGCTCGGGCAATGAGCAGTTCTTC. Its protein product is CASSLVLIREGSGNEQFF.

CDR3 coding DNA: TGTGCCTGGAACCTGGGACAGGACCTACAGGGGTTCTTC. As protein: CAWNLGQDLQGFF. This chain uses TRBV30 with TRBJ2-1; 8 nucleotides line up with TRBD1. CDR3 length equals 13 residues. In germline, CDR1 is GTSNPN, CDR2 SVGIG (reference sequence). Trimming cost V 4 bases and J 15 bases; bases outside gene matches: 14.

Here the CDR3 DNA reads TGTGCCTGGAGCCATGGACAGGATAATTCACCCCTCCACTTT. Translating it yields CAWSHGQDNSPLHF. The genes are TRBV30 and TRBJ1-6; 7 bases match TRBD1. The CDR3 consists of 14 residues. Looked up from germline, CDR1 is GTSNPN and CDR2 is SVGIG (reference sequence). Trimming removed 3 bases from V and 5 bases from J; junction bases left unmatched: 4.

This chain links TRBV6-1 with TRBJ2-6; D remains ambiguous. Germline lookup yields CDR1 MNHNS and CDR2 SASEGT. The germline V and J ends were trimmed by 4 bases and 1 base, with 8 bases remaining between them. The CDR3 spans 15 residues. The CDR3 loop reads CASSALWSGANVLTF. The CDR3 DNA sequence: TGTGCCAGCAGTGCCTTATGGTCTGGGGCCAACGTCCTGACTTTC.

The chain recombines TRBV28 with TRBJ1-2, with a tentative D call TRBD1 (5 bases). V dropped 6 bases and J dropped 4 bases, with 12 bases sitting between them. The germline gives CDR1 MDHEN, CDR2 SYDVKM. This CDR3 comprises 13 residues. CDR3 nucleotide sequence: TGTGCCAGCAGCCCGACAGTCCTCTATGGCTACACCTTC. Its protein product is CASSPTVLYGYTF.

V gene TRBV11-2 combines with J gene TRBJ1-5; tentatively, D is TRBD1 (5 bases). The CDR3 is 13 amino acids. Per germline, CDR1 SGHAT and CDR2 FQNNGV. V was cut by 0 bases and J by 14 bases, with 14 bases left in between. DNA for the CDR3: TGTGCCAGCAGCTTAGATTTGGGGACCGAGGAGCATTTT. The encoded protein is CASSLDLGTEEHF.

This clone was detected only a few times. CDR3 sequence reads: CASSQDSGSYEQYF. CDR3 nucleotides: TGCGCCAGCAGCCAAGATTCAGGGTCCTACGAGCAGTACTTC. The genes are TRBV4-3 and TRBJ2-7, with D possibly being TRBD1 (5 bases). Trimming left V 0 bases short and J 1 base short, with 7 bases between. From germline, CDR1 is LGHNA and CDR2 YSLEER. The CDR3 is made up of 14 amino acids.

The chain recombines TRBV9 with TRBJ2-7; 10 positions match TRBD1. V gave up 0 bases and J gave up 4 bases; unmatched junction bases: 4. CDR1 and CDR2 from the germline V gene are SGDLS and YYNGEE. The CDR3 runs 15 residues. CDR3 in DNA: TGTGCCAGCAGCGTAGCGACAGGGGGCCTGTACGAGCAGTACTTC. The encoded protein is CASSVATGGLYEQYF.

The chain links TRBV10-3 to TRBJ1-5; 7 nucleotides match TRBD1. J gave up 3 bases and V 3 bases, and 2 bases lay outside the gene matches. The length of the CDR3 is 14 residues. Germline assignment: CDR1 ENHRY and CDR2 SYGVKD. Here the CDR3 reads CAISDRGNNQPQHF. The DNA of the CDR3 is TGTGCCATCAGTGACAGGGGGAACAATCAGCCCCAGCATTTT.